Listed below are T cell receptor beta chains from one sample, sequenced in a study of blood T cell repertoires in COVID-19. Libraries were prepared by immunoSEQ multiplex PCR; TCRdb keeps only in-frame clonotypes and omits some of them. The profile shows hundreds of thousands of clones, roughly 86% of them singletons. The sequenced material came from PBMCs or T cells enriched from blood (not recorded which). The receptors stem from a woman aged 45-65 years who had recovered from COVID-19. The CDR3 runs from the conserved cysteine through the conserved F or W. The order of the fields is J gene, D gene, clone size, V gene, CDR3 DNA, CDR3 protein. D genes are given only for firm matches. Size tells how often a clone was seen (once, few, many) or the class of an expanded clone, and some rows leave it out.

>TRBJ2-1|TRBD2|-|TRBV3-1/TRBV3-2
TGTGCCAGCAGCCGGGGACTAGCGGGAGGGAGGGGTGAGCAGTTCTTC
CASSRGLAGGRGEQFF
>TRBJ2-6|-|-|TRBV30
TGTGCCTGGAGTGTACTGAGGGTCTCTGGGGCCAACGTCCTGACTTTC
CAWSVLRVSGANVLTF
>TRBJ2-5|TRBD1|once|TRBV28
TGTGCCAGTGAGACAGGGGCGGAAGAGACCCAGTACTTC
CASETGAEETQYF
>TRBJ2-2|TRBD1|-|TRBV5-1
TGCGCCAGCAGCGCCGGGACAGGGGGCCCCGGGGAGCTGTTTTTT
CASSAGTGGPGELFF
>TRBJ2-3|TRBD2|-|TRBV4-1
TGCGCCAGCAGCCAAATAGCGGGAGGGCCTCTGAATACGCAGTATTTT
CASSQIAGGPLNTQYF
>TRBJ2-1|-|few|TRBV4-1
TGCGCCAGCAGCCAAGGCGGTGCGGGGTCCTACAATGAGCAGTTCTTC
CASSQGGAGSYNEQFF
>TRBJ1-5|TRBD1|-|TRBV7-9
TGTGCCAGCAGCCCCGGGACAGGGCTTATAAATCAGCCCCAGCATTTT
CASSPGTGLINQPQHF
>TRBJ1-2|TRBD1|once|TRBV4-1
TGCGCCAGCAGCCAAGTCCTTCAAGACAGGGCTAATGGCTACACCTTC
CASSQVLQDRANGYTF
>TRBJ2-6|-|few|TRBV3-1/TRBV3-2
TGTGCCAGCAGTGCCCCTGGCCCTGGGGCCAACGTCCTGACTTTC
CASSAPGPGANVLTF
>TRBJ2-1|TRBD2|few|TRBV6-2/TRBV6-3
TGTGCCAGCAGTCTTAGCGGGAGGGTTTACAATGAGCAGTTCTTC
CASSLSGRVYNEQFF
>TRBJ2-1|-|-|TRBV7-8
TGTGCCAGCAGCTCCTCCCCCAGCAATGAGCAGTTCTTC
CASSSSPSNEQFF
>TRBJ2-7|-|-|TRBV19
TGTGCCAGTAGTCAAAATGACAGATACTCCTACGAGCAGTACTTC
CASSQNDRYSYEQYF
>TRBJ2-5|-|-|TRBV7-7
TGTGCTAGCAGCTTAGCATATCGGGGGGCGGCGGGAGTAAAAGAGACCCAGTACTTC
CASSLAYRGAAGVKETQYF
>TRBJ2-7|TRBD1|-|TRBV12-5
TGTGCTAGTGGTTTGGTATGGAGGGGGACAGGGGGAACCTACGAGCAGTACTTC
CASGLVWRGTGGTYEQYF
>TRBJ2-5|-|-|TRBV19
TGTGCCAGTAGTAGCCCCCAGGGGTCCCAAGAGACCCAGTACTTC
CASSSPQGSQETQYF
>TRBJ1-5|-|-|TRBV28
TGTGCCACCCGGACTTATCTTAGCAATCAGCCCCAGCATTTT
CATRTYLSNQPQHF
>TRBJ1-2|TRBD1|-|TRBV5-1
TGCGCCAGCAGCATCGGACAGGGGATGTACTATGGCTACACCTTC
CASSIGQGMYYGYTF
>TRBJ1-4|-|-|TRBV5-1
TGCGCCAGCAGACGGACGGGGGGGCCTGATGAAAAACTGTTTTTT
CASRRTGGPDEKLFF
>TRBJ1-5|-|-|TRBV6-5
TGTGCCAGCCTTTCGGGGGATCAGCCCCAGCATTTT
CASLSGDQPQHF
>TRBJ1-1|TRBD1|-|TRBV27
TGTGCCAGCAGTTTCCTCTCGGGGACAGGGAACACTGAAGCTTTCTTT
CASSFLSGTGNTEAFF
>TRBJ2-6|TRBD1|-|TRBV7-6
TGTGCCAGCAGCCCACGCGCAAGACAGGGATCTGGGGCCAACGTCCTGACTTTC
CASSPRARQGSGANVLTF
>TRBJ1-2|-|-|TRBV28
TGTGCCAGCGGTCGGCGGGGCTACACCTTC
CASGRRGYTF
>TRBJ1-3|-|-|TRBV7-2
TGTGCCAGCAGCTTACATCGGCAGGGGTCTGGAAACACCATATATTTT
CASSLHRQGSGNTIYF
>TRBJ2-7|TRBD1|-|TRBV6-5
TGTGCCAGCAGTCCTACGACAGGGGGGGGCTACGAGCAGTACTTC
CASSPTTGGGYEQYF
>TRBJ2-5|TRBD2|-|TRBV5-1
TGCGCCAGCAGCGAAACTAGCGGGAGGGCCGAAGAGACCCAGTACTTC
CASSETSGRAEETQYF
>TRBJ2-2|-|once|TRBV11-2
TGTGCCAGCAGCTTAGGTCATAGTCTGACTAGAAGTCCCGGGGAGCTGTTTTTT
CASSLGHSLTRSPGELFF
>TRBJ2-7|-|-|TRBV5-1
TGCGCCAGCAGCTTCGGACAGTACGAGCAGTACTTC
CASSFGQYEQYF
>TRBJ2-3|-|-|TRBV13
TGTGCCAGCAGCTTAAATGCGCCTCTGGGAGGGGGTACGCAGTATTTT
CASSLNAPLGGGTQYF
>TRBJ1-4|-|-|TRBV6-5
TGTGCCAGCAGTTACGATTGGGGGGAAAATGAAAAACTGTTTTTT
CASSYDWGENEKLFF
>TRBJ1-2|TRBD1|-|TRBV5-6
TGTGCCAGCTCCACCGGACAGGCGAGCTATGGCTACACCTTC
CASSTGQASYGYTF
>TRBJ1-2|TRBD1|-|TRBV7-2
TGTGCCAGCAGCGGTATAGGGACAGAACTAATCTATGGCTACACCTTC
CASSGIGTELIYGYTF
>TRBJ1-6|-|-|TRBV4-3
TGCGCCAGCAGCCAAGTTCCGGTCGTGTTGTCACCCCTCCACTTT
CASSQVPVVLSPLHF
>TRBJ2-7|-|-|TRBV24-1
TGTGCCACCAGGGACACCAGCTTCTACGAGCAGTACTTC
CATRDTSFYEQYF
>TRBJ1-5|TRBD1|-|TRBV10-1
TGCGCCAGCAAGGACAGGGGGGATCAGCCCCAGCATTTT
CASKDRGDQPQHF
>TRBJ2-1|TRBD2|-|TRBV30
TGTGCCTGGAGGCTAGCGGGGTTCAATGAGCAGTTCTTC
CAWRLAGFNEQFF
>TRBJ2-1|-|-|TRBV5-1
TGCGCCAGCAGCTTTGGGGGGAGCTCCTACAATGAGCAGTTCTTC
CASSFGGSSYNEQFF
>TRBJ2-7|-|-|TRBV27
TGTGCCAGCAGTCCCCGGACTACCTACGAGCAGTACTTC
CASSPRTTYEQYF
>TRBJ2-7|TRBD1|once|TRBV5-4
TGTGCCAGCAGCCACTGGGACAGCAAAACCTACGAGCAGTACTTC
CASSHWDSKTYEQYF
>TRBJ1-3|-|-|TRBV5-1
TGCGCCAGCAGGGAAGCCAGGGGCTCTGGAAACACCATATATTTT
CASREARGSGNTIYF
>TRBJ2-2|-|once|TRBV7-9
TGTGCCAGCAGCTCGGGACAAAACACCGGGGAGCTGTTTTTT
CASSSGQNTGELFF
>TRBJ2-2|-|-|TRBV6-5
TGTGCCAGCAGGCCCAGGCTGCGGGGCACCGGGGAGCTGTTTTTT
CASRPRLRGTGELFF
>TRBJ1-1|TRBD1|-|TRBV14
TGTGCCAGCAGCCAGAACCCCCTGGGACAGGGGACCGCTTTCTTT
CASSQNPLGQGTAFF
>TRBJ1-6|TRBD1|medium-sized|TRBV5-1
TGCGCCAGCAGCTTGCAGACAGGGTCCCCGAATAATTCACCCCTCCACTTT
CASSLQTGSPNNSPLHF
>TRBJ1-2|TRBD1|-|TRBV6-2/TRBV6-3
TGTGCCAGCAGTCGACAGGGCCTCCGGAAGGGCACCTTC
CASSRQGLRKGTF
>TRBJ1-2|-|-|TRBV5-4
TGTGCCAGCAGCCCCGGGGTACAGGGCCCTATTCATGGCTACACCTTC
CASSPGVQGPIHGYTF
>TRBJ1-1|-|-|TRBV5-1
TGCGCCAGCAACTTGGGAGAGAACACTGAAGCTTTCTTT
CASNLGENTEAFF
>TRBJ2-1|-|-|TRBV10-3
TGTGCCACCCGTGGGGCAGGGGGGAATGAGCAGTTCTTC
CATRGAGGNEQFF
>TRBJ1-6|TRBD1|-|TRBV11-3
TGTGCCAGCAGCCGTGGCGGACAGGGGGCTTCACCCCTCCACTTT
CASSRGGQGASPLHF
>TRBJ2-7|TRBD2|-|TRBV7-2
TGTGCCAGCAGCGCCGGACTAGCGGGACCCTACGAGCAGTACTTC
CASSAGLAGPYEQYF
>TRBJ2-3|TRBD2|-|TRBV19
TGTGCCAGTAGCGTCGAGGGACTAGCGGGAGTAATTGGCGGCGCAGATACGCAGTATTTT
CASSVEGLAGVIGGADTQYF
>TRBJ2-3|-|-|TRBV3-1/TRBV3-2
TGTGCCAGCAGCCCGGACACCCTTAGCACAGATACGCAGTATTTT
CASSPDTLSTDTQYF
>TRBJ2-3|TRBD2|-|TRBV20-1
TGCAGTGCTAGTTGGCTAGCGGGAGCAACGGATACGCAGTATTTT
CSASWLAGATDTQYF
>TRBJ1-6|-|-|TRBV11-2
TGTGCCAGCAGCTTATCCGGGTCCTATAATTCACCCCTCCACTTT
CASSLSGSYNSPLHF
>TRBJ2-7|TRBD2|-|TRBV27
TGTGCCAGCAGTTTTAGGGCTAGCGGCGCCTACGAGCAGTACTTC
CASSFRASGAYEQYF